This TCR beta chain is drawn from a study of T cell changes during pregnancy in multiple sclerosis. The protocol was immunoSEQ multiplex PCR, while the TCRdb copy is restricted to in-frame clones and leaves out a portion. The sample records about 36,000 clones, about 92% being singletons. There are 14 residues in the CDR3. The junction had 7 bases not matched to a gene; V was cut back by 6 bases and J by 5 bases. Per the germline V gene, CDR1 is SNHLY and CDR2 is FYNNEI. The TCR sequence derives from a female donor with multiple sclerosis, enrolled in a pregnancy study. The rearrangement joins TRBV2 to TRBJ2-3, with 8 bases matching TRBD1. This specimen was CD4+ T cells from peripheral blood mononuclear cells, taken after pregnancy. CDR3 amino acids: CASRATGVVDTQYF. The CDR3 coding sequence is TGTGCCAGCAGGGCGACAGGGGTGGTAGATACGCAGTATTTT. The complete variable domain, with remaining parts taken from reference TRBV2 and TRBJ2-3, reads EPEVTQTPSHQVTQMGQEVILRCVPISNHLYFYWYRQILGQKVEFLVSFYNNEISEKSEIFDDQFSVERPDGSNFTLKIRSTKLEDSAMYFCASRATGVVDTQYFGPGTRLTVL.